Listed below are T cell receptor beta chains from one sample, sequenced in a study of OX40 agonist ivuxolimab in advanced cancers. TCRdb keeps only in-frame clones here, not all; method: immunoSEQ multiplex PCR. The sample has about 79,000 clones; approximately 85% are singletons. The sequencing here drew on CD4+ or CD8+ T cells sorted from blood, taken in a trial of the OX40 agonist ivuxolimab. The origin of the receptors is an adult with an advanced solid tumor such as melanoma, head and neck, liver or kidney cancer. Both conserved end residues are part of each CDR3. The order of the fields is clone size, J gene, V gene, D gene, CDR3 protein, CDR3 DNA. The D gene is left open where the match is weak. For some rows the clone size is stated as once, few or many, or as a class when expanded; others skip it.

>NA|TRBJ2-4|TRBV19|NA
CASSLAGLAKNIQHF
TGTGCCAGTAGTCTAGCCGGGCTAGCCAAAAACATTCAGCACTTC
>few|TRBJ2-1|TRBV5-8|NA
CASSEGRFSYNEQFF
TGTGCCAGCAGCGAGGGACGGTTCTCCTACAATGAGCAGTTCTTC
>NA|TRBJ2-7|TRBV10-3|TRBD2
CAISESREASYEQYF
TGTGCCATCAGTGAGTCACGGGAGGCTTCCTACGAGCAGTACTTC
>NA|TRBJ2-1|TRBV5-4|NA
CASSSGVVNEQFF
TGTGCCAGCAGCTCGGGGGTCGTCAATGAGCAGTTCTTC
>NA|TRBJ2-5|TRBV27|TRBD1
CASSHGTDQETQYF
TGTGCCAGCAGTCATGGGACAGACCAAGAGACCCAGTACTTC
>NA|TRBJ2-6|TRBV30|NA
CASDSSGANVLTF
TGTGCCTCAGACAGCTCTGGGGCCAACGTCCTGACTTTC
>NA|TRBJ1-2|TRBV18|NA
CASSRGSAENNYGYTF
TGTGCCAGCTCGCGGGGTTCGGCGGAGAATAACTATGGCTACACCTTC
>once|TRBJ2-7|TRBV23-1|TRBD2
CASSQQWDRKRTSGGTSYEQYF
TGCGCCAGCAGTCAACAGTGGGACAGGAAAAGGACTAGCGGGGGGACCTCCTACGAGCAGTACTTC
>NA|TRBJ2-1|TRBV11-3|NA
CASSLAHYNEQFF
TGTGCCAGCAGCTTAGCGCACTACAATGAGCAGTTCTTC
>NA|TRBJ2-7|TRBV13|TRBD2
CASSFGGGGEPWEQYF
TGTGCCAGCAGCTTTGGCGGGGGAGGGGAGCCTTGGGAGCAGTACTTC
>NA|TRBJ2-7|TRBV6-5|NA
CASSRPGAYEQYF
TGTGCCAGCAGCCGTCCAGGGGCCTACGAGCAGTACTTC
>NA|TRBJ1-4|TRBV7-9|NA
CASSLEQGETNEKLFF
TGTGCCAGCAGCTTAGAGCAGGGCGAAACTAATGAAAAACTGTTTTTT
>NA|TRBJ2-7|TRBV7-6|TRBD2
CASSTSGSYEQYF
TGTGCCAGCAGCACTAGCGGATCCTACGAGCAGTACTTC
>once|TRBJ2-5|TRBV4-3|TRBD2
CASSQELAGAETQYF
TGCGCCAGCAGCCAAGAACTAGCGGGAGCGGAGACCCAGTACTTC
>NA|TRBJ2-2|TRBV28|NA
CASSLGGRSGLFF
TGTGCCAGCAGCCTAGGGGGGCGATCTGGGCTGTTTTTT
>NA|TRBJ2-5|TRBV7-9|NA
CASSLIQGGLETQYF
TGTGCCAGCAGCTTAATACAGGGAGGCCTAGAGACCCAGTACTTC
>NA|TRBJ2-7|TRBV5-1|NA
CASSLSRGNHPYEQYF
TGCGCCAGCAGCTTGTCCCGGGGGAACCATCCCTACGAGCAGTACTTC
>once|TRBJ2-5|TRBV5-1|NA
CASSPGTNQETQYF
TGCGCCAGCAGCCCTGGGACAAACCAAGAGACCCAGTACTTC
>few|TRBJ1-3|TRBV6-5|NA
CASSAGLSSGNTIYF
TGTGCCAGCAGTGCGGGCCTAAGCTCTGGAAACACCATATATTTT
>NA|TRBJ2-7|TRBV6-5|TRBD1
CASSYSTGVDEQYF
TGTGCCAGCAGTTACTCGACAGGGGTGGATGAGCAGTACTTC
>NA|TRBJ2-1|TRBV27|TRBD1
CASRVLQGGYNEQFF
TGTGCCAGCAGGGTTTTACAGGGGGGCTACAATGAGCAGTTCTTC
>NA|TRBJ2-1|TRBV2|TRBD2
CASSELLAHNNEQFF
TGTGCCAGCAGTGAATTACTAGCGCACAACAATGAGCAGTTCTTC
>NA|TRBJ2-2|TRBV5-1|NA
CASSLGDFTTGELFF
TGCGCCAGCAGCTTGGGAGACTTTACCACCGGGGAGCTGTTTTTT
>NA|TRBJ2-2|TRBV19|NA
CASSLGNTGELFF
TGTGCCAGTAGCCTGGGTAACACCGGGGAGCTGTTTTTT
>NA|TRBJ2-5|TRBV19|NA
CASSIVRQDTYQETQYF
TGTGCCAGTAGTATAGTGCGGCAGGACACGTACCAAGAGACCCAGTACTTC
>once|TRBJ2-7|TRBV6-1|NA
CASTREPISYEQYF
TGTGCCAGCACCCGCGAGCCTATCTCCTACGAGCAGTACTTC
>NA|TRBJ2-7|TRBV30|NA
CAWRIPGREEQYF
TGTGCCTGGAGGATACCTGGTCGGGAAGAGCAGTACTTC
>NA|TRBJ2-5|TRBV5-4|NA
CASSLVERQETQYF
TGTGCCAGCAGCTTGGTCGAGAGACAAGAGACCCAGTACTTC
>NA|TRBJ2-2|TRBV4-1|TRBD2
CASSQDVAGGWTGELFF
TGCGCCAGCAGCCAAGATGTCGCGGGAGGATGGACCGGGGAGCTGTTTTTT